This T cell receptor beta chain is drawn from a study of OX40 agonist ivuxolimab in advanced cancers. Study overall: Patients received ivuxolimab, an agonistic anti-OX40 (CD134) antibody. General study points: CD4+ and CD8+ blood T cells expanded clonally by week 6 at 0.1 to 3.0 mg/kg.

Per germline, CDR1 SGHVS and CDR2 FNYEAQ. This CDR3 has 15 residues. V lost 5 bases to trimming and J lost 4 bases; unmatched junction nucleotides: 7. Measured with immunoSEQ multiplex PCR; TCRdb has only the in-frame clones, and not every one. Among hundreds of clones listed, 85% to 95% were seen once. Concerning this clone itself: The antigen is undetermined.

The genes are TRBV7-6 and TRBJ1-1; 10 positions agree with TRBD1. The TCR originated in an adult with an advanced solid tumor such as melanoma, head and neck, liver or kidney cancer. Sample collection was performed in a trial of the OX40 agonist ivuxolimab. CDR3 loop: CASSDPTGGFTEAFF. In nucleotides, the CDR3 is TGTGCCAGCAGCGACCCGACAGGGGGCTTCACTGAAGCTTTCTTT.